The rows below give T cell receptor beta chains drawn from one sample of a study of blood T cells in healthy people across ages. MiXCR, run by TCRdb on the 5' RACE reads, gives a single entry per CDR3 protein. Of about 900,000 distinct CDR3 sequences in the sample, 48% were seen once. The sequenced sample consisted of blood. The receptors were sampled from a man under 40 in good health. CDR3s include the opening cysteine and the closing phenylalanine or tryptophan. The D gene is left open where the match is weak. Expanded clones get a size class; other rows say once, few or many, or leave the size out.

clone size: -
J gene: TRBJ2-4
D gene: -
V gene: TRBV9
CDR3 DNA: TGTGCCAGCAGCGAGGGGGACGGGATCCCCTACAAGGAGCAGTACTTC
CDR3 protein: CASSEGDGIPYKEQYF

clone size: -
J gene: TRBJ2-7
D gene: -
V gene: TRBV20-1
CDR3 DNA: TGCAGTGCCCCCGAGGTAGTAGGGTCCCACGAGCAGTACTTC
CDR3 protein: CSAPEVVGSHEQYF

clone size: -
J gene: TRBJ2-7
D gene: TRBD2
V gene: TRBV6-5
CDR3 DNA: TGTGCCAGCAGTTACGGGCCTAGCGGGACCTACGAGCAGTACTTC
CDR3 protein: CASSYGPSGTYEQYF

clone size: few
J gene: TRBJ2-5
D gene: -
V gene: TRBV21-1
CDR3 DNA: TGTGCCAGCCCACAAGAGACCCAGTACTTC
CDR3 protein: CASPQETQYF

clone size: -
J gene: TRBJ1-1
D gene: -
V gene: TRBV6-6
CDR3 DNA: TGTGCCAGCAGTGACAAGACAGGAAACACTGAAGCTTTCTTT
CDR3 protein: CASSDKTGNTEAFF

clone size: -
J gene: TRBJ2-7
D gene: -
V gene: TRBV28
CDR3 DNA: TGTGCCAGCAGTTTAAGTATCCTTGGGGGCCCTTACGAGCAGTACTTC
CDR3 protein: CASSLSILGGPYEQYF

clone size: -
J gene: TRBJ1-2
D gene: -
V gene: TRBV7-9
CDR3 DNA: TGTGCCAGCAGCTTAGCAACAGGGAGACAAGGCGGCTACACCTTC
CDR3 protein: CASSLATGRQGGYTF

clone size: -
J gene: TRBJ2-1
D gene: -
V gene: TRBV5-1
CDR3 DNA: TGCGCCAGCACCCCGGCCAGAGGCGACAATGAGCAGTTCTTC
CDR3 protein: CASTPARGDNEQFF

clone size: -
J gene: TRBJ2-1
D gene: TRBD1
V gene: TRBV5-1
CDR3 DNA: TGCGCCAGCAGCTTGGAACAGGGGGCGAATGAGCAGTTCTTC
CDR3 protein: CASSLEQGANEQFF

clone size: many
J gene: TRBJ2-7
D gene: -
V gene: TRBV7-2
CDR3 DNA: TGTGCCAGCAGGAGACGGGCCGCCTCCTACGAGCAGTACTTC
CDR3 protein: CASRRRAASYEQYF

clone size: -
J gene: TRBJ2-7
D gene: TRBD1
V gene: TRBV6-1
CDR3 DNA: TGTGCCAGCACCGGGACAGGCATAACCTACGAGCAGTACTTC
CDR3 protein: CASTGTGITYEQYF

clone size: -
J gene: TRBJ2-1
D gene: -
V gene: TRBV4-1
CDR3 DNA: TGCGCCAGCAGCCAAGATACGCTGGCGGCAACCTACAATGAGCAGTTCTTC
CDR3 protein: CASSQDTLAATYNEQFF

clone size: -
J gene: TRBJ2-2
D gene: TRBD2
V gene: TRBV28
CDR3 DNA: TGTGCCAGCAGTTTATGGAGCGGGGTATCCCCCGGGGAGCTGTTTTTT
CDR3 protein: CASSLWSGVSPGELFF

clone size: -
J gene: TRBJ2-1
D gene: TRBD2
V gene: TRBV24-1
CDR3 DNA: TGTGCCACCAGTGATTCGGCGGGGGGGCCCTACAATGAGCAGTTCTTC
CDR3 protein: CATSDSAGGPYNEQFF

clone size: -
J gene: TRBJ1-2
D gene: -
V gene: TRBV9
CDR3 DNA: TGTGCCAGCAGCGTAGGGGACATCTCTAACTATGGCTACACCTTC
CDR3 protein: CASSVGDISNYGYTF

clone size: -
J gene: TRBJ1-5
D gene: -
V gene: TRBV6-1
CDR3 DNA: TGTGCCAGCAGTGAACAGGGATTCACGAAGCCCCAGCATTTT
CDR3 protein: CASSEQGFTKPQHF

clone size: -
J gene: TRBJ2-3
D gene: -
V gene: TRBV7-9
CDR3 DNA: TGTGCCAGCAGCCAAACCAGGACCGGGATCGGAAAAGATACGCAGTATTTT
CDR3 protein: CASSQTRTGIGKDTQYF

clone size: -
J gene: TRBJ2-7
D gene: TRBD2
V gene: TRBV4-2
CDR3 DNA: TGTGCCAGCAGCCAGGTCCGAGTTGTTGACGGGGGGGTTCATGGCTACGAGCAGTACTTC
CDR3 protein: CASSQVRVVDGGVHGYEQYF

clone size: few
J gene: TRBJ2-7
D gene: -
V gene: TRBV29-1
CDR3 DNA: TGCAGCGCCAGACAGAGCTCCTACGAGCAGTACTTC
CDR3 protein: CSARQSSYEQYF

clone size: -
J gene: TRBJ2-5
D gene: -
V gene: TRBV5-1
CDR3 DNA: TGCGCCAGCAGCTTGGGACGGACTCCCCTCGAGACCCAGTACTTC
CDR3 protein: CASSLGRTPLETQYF

clone size: -
J gene: TRBJ2-7
D gene: -
V gene: TRBV7-9
CDR3 DNA: TGTGCCAGCAGCTTAATGGCAGGGCTTCGGTACGAGCAGTACTTC
CDR3 protein: CASSLMAGLRYEQYF

clone size: -
J gene: TRBJ2-7
D gene: TRBD1
V gene: TRBV4-2
CDR3 DNA: TGTGCCAGCAGCCATTCTATTCGGGACAGCCACTACAATGAGCAGTACTTC
CDR3 protein: CASSHSIRDSHYNEQYF

clone size: -
J gene: TRBJ2-2
D gene: -
V gene: TRBV10-3
CDR3 DNA: TGTGCCATCAGTGTGACCGGGACGAACACCGGGGAGCTGTTTTTT
CDR3 protein: CAISVTGTNTGELFF

clone size: many
J gene: TRBJ2-2
D gene: TRBD2
V gene: TRBV7-8
CDR3 DNA: TGTGCCAGCAGCTTACGGGGGGGGTCCAACACCGGGGAGCTGTTTTTT
CDR3 protein: CASSLRGGSNTGELFF

clone size: -
J gene: TRBJ1-1
D gene: -
V gene: TRBV3-1
CDR3 DNA: TGTGCCAGCAGCCAAGGTCTCGGGGGCGTAGCTTTCTTT
CDR3 protein: CASSQGLGGVAFF

clone size: few
J gene: TRBJ1-6
D gene: -
V gene: TRBV4-2
CDR3 DNA: TGTGCCAGCAGCCAAGATCAAGGGAGGGAGTCCTATAATTCACCCCTCCACTTT
CDR3 protein: CASSQDQGRESYNSPLHF

clone size: many
J gene: TRBJ2-5
D gene: -
V gene: TRBV6-2/TRBV6-3
CDR3 DNA: TGTGCCAGCAGTCGGGACACCCAAGAGACCCAGTACTTC
CDR3 protein: CASSRDTQETQYF

clone size: few
J gene: TRBJ2-5
D gene: TRBD1
V gene: TRBV3-1
CDR3 DNA: TGTGCCAGCAGCTACGACAGGGGGAGGGCGACCCAGTACTTC
CDR3 protein: CASSYDRGRATQYF